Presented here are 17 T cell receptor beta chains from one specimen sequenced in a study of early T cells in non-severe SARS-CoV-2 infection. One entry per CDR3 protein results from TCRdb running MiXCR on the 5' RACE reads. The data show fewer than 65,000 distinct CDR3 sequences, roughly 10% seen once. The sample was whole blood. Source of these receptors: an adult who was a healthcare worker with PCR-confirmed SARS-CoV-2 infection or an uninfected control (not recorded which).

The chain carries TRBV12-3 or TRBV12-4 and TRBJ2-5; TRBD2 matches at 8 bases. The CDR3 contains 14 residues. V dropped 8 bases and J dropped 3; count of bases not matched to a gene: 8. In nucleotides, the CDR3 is TGTGCCAGCGGTGCTACTAGCGGTGAAGAGACCCAGTACTTC. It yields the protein CASGATSGEETQYF.

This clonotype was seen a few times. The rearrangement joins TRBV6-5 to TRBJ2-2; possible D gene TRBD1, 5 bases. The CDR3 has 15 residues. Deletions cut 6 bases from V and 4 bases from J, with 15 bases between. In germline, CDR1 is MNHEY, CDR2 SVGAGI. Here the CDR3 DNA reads TGTGCCAGCAGCCTGCTAGGGGAATCCACCGGGGAGCTGTTTTTT. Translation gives CASSLLGESTGELFF.

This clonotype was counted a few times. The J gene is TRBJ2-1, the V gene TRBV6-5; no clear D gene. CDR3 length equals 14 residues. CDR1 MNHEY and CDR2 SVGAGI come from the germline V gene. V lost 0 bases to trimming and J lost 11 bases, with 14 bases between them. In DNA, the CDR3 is TGTGCCAGCAGTTACTCGAGAAGCTCCGGGCAGCAGTTCTTC. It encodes CASSYSRSSGQQFF.

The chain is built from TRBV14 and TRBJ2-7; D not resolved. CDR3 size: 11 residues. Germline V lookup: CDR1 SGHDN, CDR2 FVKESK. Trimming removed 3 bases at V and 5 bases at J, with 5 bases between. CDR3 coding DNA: TGTGCCAGCAGCCATCCCAACGAGCAGTACTTC. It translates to CASSHPNEQYF.

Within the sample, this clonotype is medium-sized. CDR3 amino acids: CSATGGLAIEEQFF. The CDR3 nucleotides read TGCAGTGCTACTGGGGGACTAGCGATCGAGGAGCAGTTCTTC. This chain joins TRBV20-1 and TRBJ2-1; TRBD2 agrees at 10 bases. V shed 4 bases and J 10 bases; nucleotides not matched to a gene: 10. This CDR3 contains 14 residues. Germline V gives CDR1 DFQATT, CDR2 SNEGSKA (reference sequence).

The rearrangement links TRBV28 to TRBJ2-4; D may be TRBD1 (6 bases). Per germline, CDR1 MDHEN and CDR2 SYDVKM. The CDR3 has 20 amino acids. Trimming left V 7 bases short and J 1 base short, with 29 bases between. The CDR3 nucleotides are TGTGCCAGCACCCCTGGTCTTGTAGCGCCCAGGGGTTGGGCCAAAAACATTCAGTACTTC. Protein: CASTPGLVAPRGWAKNIQYF.

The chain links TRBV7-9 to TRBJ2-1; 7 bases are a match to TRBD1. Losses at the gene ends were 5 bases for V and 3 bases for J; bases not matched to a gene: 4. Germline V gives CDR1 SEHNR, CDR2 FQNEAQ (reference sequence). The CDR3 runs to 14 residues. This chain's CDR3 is CASSHRGNYNEQFF. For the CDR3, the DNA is TGTGCCAGCAGCCACAGGGGTAACTACAATGAGCAGTTCTTC.

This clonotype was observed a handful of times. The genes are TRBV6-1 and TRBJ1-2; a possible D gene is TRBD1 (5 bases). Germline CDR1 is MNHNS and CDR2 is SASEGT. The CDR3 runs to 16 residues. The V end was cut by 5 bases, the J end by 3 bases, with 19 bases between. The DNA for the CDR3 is TGTGCCAGCAGTAGACGACGCGCGACAGCAGACTATGGCTACACCTTC. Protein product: CASSRRRATADYGYTF.

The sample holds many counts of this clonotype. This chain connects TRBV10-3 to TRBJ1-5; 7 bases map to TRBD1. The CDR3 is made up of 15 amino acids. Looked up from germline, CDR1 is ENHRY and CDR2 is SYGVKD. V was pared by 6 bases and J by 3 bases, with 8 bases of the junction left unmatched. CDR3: CAIRDGTALNQPQHF. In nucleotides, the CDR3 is TGTGCCATCAGGGACGGGACAGCCCTCAATCAGCCCCAGCATTTT.

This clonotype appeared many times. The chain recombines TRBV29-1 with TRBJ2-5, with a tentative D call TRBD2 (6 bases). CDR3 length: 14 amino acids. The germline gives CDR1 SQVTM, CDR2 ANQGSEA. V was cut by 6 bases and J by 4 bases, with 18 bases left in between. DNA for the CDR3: TGCAGCGTGGATAAGGCTAGCGTTCGAGAGACCCAGTACTTC. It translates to CSVDKASVRETQYF. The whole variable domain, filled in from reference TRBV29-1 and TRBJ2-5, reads SAVISQKPSRDICQRGTSLTIQCQVDSQVTMMFWYRQQPGQSLTLIATANQGSEATYESGFVIDKFPISRPNLTFSTLTVSNMSPEDSSIYLCSVDKASVRETQYFGPGTRLLVL.

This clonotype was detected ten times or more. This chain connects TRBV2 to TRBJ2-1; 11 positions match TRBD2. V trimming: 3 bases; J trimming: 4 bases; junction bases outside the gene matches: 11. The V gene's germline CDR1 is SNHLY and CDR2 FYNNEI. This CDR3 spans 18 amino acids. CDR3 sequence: CASSDPARLAGMYNEQFF. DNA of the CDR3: TGTGCCAGCAGTGATCCCGCCCGACTAGCGGGGATGTACAATGAGCAGTTCTTC.

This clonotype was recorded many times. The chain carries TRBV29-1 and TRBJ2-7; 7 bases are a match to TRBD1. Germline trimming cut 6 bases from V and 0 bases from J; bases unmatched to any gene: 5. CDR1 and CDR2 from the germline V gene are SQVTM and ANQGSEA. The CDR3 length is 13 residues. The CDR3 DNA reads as TGCAGCGTGACGGACAGGAGCTCCTACGAGCAGTACTTC. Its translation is CSVTDRSSYEQYF.

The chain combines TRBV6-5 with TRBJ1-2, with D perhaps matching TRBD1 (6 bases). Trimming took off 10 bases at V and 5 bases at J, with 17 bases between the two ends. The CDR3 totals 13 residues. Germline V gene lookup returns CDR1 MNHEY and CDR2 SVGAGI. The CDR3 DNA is TGTGCCACCAACAGGGCACGGGGGTATGGCTACACCTTC. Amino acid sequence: CATNRARGYGYTF.

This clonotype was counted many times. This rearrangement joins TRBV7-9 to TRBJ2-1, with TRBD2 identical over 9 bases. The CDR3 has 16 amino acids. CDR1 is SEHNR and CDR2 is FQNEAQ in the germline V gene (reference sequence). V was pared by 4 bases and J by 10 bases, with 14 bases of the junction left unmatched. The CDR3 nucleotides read TGTGCCAGCAGCTCGGAGATTATAGCGGGAGTCGGGGAGCAGTTCTTC. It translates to CASSSEIIAGVGEQFF.

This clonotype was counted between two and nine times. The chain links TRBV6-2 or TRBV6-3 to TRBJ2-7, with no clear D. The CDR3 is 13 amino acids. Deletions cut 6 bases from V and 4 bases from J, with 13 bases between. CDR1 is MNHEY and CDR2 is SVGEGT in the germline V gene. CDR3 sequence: CASSSELSYEQYF. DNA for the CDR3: TGTGCCAGCAGCTCTGAACTTTCTTACGAGCAGTACTTC.

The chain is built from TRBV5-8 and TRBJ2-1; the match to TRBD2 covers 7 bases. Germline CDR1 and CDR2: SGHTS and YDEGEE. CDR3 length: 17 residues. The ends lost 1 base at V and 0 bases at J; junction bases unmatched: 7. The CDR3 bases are TGTGCCAGCAGCTTGTTTAGCGGGCAGAGCTCCTACAATGAGCAGTTCTTC. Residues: CASSLFSGQSSYNEQFF.

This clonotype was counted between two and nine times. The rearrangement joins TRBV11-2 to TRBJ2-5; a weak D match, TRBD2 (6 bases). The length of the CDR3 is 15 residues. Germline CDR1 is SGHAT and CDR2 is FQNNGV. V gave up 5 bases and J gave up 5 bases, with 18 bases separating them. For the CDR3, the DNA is TGTGCCAGCAGCCCATCCTCGGGGGTTGGGGAGACCCAGTACTTC. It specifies CASSPSSGVGETQYF. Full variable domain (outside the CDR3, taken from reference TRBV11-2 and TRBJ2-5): EAGVAQSPRYKIIEKRQSVAFWCNPISGHATLYWYQQILGQGPKLLIQFQNNGVVDDSQLPKDRFSAERLKGVDSTLKIQPAKLEDSAVYLCASSPSSGVGETQYFGPGTRLLVL.